A single sample gave rise to the 2 T cell receptor beta chains below, sequenced in a study of vaccination and CD4 T cells after COVID-19. Documented treatment: roughly 11-day PBMC culture with coronavirus spike peptide pools or control peptides (ViraFEST assay). For these TCRs, the target antigens are not known. Cultured CD4+ T cell DNA was sequenced using the Oncomine TCR Beta short-read assay. TCRdb reprocessed the PCR reads via MiXCR and lists one record per CDR3 protein. The table shows 11,000 to 15,000 distinct CDR3 sequences, with over 45% occurring only once. Sequencing was performed on CD4+ T cells from blood, cultured in vitro, taken before SARS-CoV-2 vaccination. These receptors were obtained from a human donor who had recovered from COVID-19.

By share, this clonotype ranks as large. V is TRBV15 and J is TRBJ2-1, with TRBD2 matching 7 bases. V gave up 6 bases and J gave up 0 bases; unmatched junction bases: 2. Looked up from germline, CDR1 is LNHNV and CDR2 is YYDKDF (reference sequence). This CDR3 spans 14 amino acids. CDR3 in amino acids: CATRRESSYNEQFF. The CDR3 nucleotides are TGTGCCACCAGGCGGGAGAGCTCCTACAATGAGCAGTTCTTC. Complete variable domain (other parts from reference TRBV15 and TRBJ2-1): DAMVIQNPRYQVTQFGKPVTLSCSQTLNHNVMYWYQQKSSQAPKLLFHYYDKDFNNEADTPDNFQSRRPNTSFCFLDIRSPGLGDTAMYLCATRRESSYNEQFFGPGTRLTVL.

This clonotype was seen more than once but under ten times. The chain uses TRBV7-6 and TRBJ2-3, with D possibly being TRBD1 (5 bases). From germline, CDR1 is SGHVS and CDR2 FNYEAQ. The CDR3 loop spans 15 amino acids. Trimming took 1 base from V and 1 from J, leaving 9 bases between them. The CDR3 DNA is TGTGCCAGCAGCTTAGTCCTAGGGGGCACAGATACGCAGTATTTT. Translated: CASSLVLGGTDTQYF.